This T cell receptor (beta chain) emerged from a study of blood T cell repertoires in COVID-19. Some clones are missing from TCRdb's copy, which holds only in-frame ones; the method was immunoSEQ multiplex PCR. In the table there are over 120,000 clones, about four fifths of which are singletons. Grouping used clinical history reported by participants in a survey and questionnaire. Two negative PCRs, clearance, or symptom resolution were required of recovered Cohort 3 donors. The CDR3 consists of 13 residues. Germline V gene sequence: CDR1 MDHEN, CDR2 SYDVKM. Trimming pared 2 bases from V and 5 bases from J, leaving 9 bases between.

The rearrangement joins TRBV28 to TRBJ2-5, with a tentative D call TRBD1 (5 bases). The source material was PBMCs or T cells enriched from blood (not recorded which). This sequence was found in a man aged 50 to 59 who had recovered from COVID-19. The CDR3 protein is CASSLQGPETQYF. The CDR3 region has the DNA TGTGCCAGCAGTTTACAGGGTCCGGAGACCCAGTACTTC.